This is a list of T cell receptor beta chains from one sample in a study of PD-L1 blockade in urothelial cancer. Clones were read by immunoSEQ multiplex PCR, and TCRdb kept only the in-frame ones, dropping some. The repertoire includes roughly 100,000 clones, 75% to 90% of them detected once, and roughly 8% sits in the top ten. Sequences were derived from PBMCs, sampled around atezolizumab (anti-PD-L1) treatment. These receptors came from a man between 65 and 79 years old with urothelial cancer. CDR3s include the opening cysteine and the closing phenylalanine or tryptophan. A D gene is named only where the DNA matches it firmly. Part of the rows lack a size; the others show once, few, many or a class for expanded clones.

J,size,D,V,CDR3,DNA
TRBJ1-1,-,TRBD1,TRBV11-2,CASSWTGGNTEAFF,TGTGCCAGCAGCTGGACAGGGGGGAACACTGAAGCTTTCTTT
TRBJ1-4,-,-,TRBV7-7,CASSLVLNEKLFF,TGTGCCAGCAGCTTAGTCCTTAATGAAAAACTGTTTTTT
TRBJ1-5,-,-,TRBV7-8,CASSLSQGTGQPQHF,TGTGCCAGCAGCTTGTCCCAGGGTACAGGGCAGCCCCAGCATTTT
TRBJ2-7,-,-,TRBV4-3,CASSESSSGEQYF,TGCGCCAGCAGCGAAAGCTCCTCGGGCGAGCAGTACTTC
TRBJ2-1,-,TRBD2,TRBV5-5,CASSWTSGRLEQFF,TGTGCCAGCAGCTGGACTAGCGGAAGACTTGAGCAGTTCTTC
TRBJ2-7,-,TRBD1,TRBV30,CAWDQDRGPGLSSYEQYF,TGTGCCTGGGACCAAGACAGGGGGCCGGGTTTAAGCTCCTACGAGCAGTACTTC
TRBJ2-7,many,TRBD2,TRBV9,CASSASSGSVWEQYF,TGTGCCAGCAGCGCTTCTAGCGGGAGCGTGTGGGAGCAGTACTTC
TRBJ1-1,once,-,TRBV7-2,CASSQQGLLPEAFF,TGTGCCAGCAGCCAACAGGGCCTTTTGCCTGAAGCTTTCTTT
TRBJ2-3,-,-,TRBV9,CASSVGVATSTDTQYF,TGTGCCAGCAGCGTAGGGGTAGCCACTAGCACAGATACGCAGTATTTT
TRBJ2-5,-,-,TRBV20-1,CRESRKDQYF,TGCAGGGAGAGTCGGAAAGACCAGTACTTC
TRBJ2-2,-,-,TRBV19,CASSTSVAGELFF,TGTGCCAGTAGTACTAGCGTCGCCGGGGAGCTGTTTTTT
TRBJ2-5,-,TRBD2,TRBV11-2,CASSLDGGKRETQYF,TGTGCCAGCAGCTTAGACGGGGGGAAACGGGAGACCCAGTACTTC
TRBJ1-2,-,TRBD1,TRBV6-1,CASSELRTGAGGYTF,TGTGCCAGCAGTGAGCTCAGGACAGGGGCAGGTGGCTACACCTTC
TRBJ2-4,few,TRBD1,TRBV18,CASLSDRGKNIQYF,TGTGCCAGCTTATCGGACAGGGGCAAAAACATTCAGTACTTC
TRBJ2-3,-,-,TRBV29-1,CAGLSTDTQYF,TGCGCGGGGTTAAGCACAGATACGCAGTATTTT
TRBJ2-1,-,-,TRBV29-1,CSEEGAGNEQFF,TGCAGCGAGGAGGGGGCGGGGAATGAGCAGTTCTTC
TRBJ2-2,-,TRBD2,TRBV6-5,CASSDRGDTGELFF,TGTGCCAGCAGCGATCGGGGGGACACCGGGGAGCTGTTTTTT
TRBJ2-7,once,TRBD1,TRBV9,CASSVDDRGHYEQYF,TGTGCCAGCAGCGTAGATGACAGGGGGCACTACGAGCAGTACTTC
TRBJ1-1,-,-,TRBV6-4,CASSDSHGEGAEAFF,TGTGCCAGCAGTGACTCCCACGGGGAGGGTGCTGAAGCTTTCTTT
TRBJ2-7,few,-,TRBV12-5,CASATSVEQYF,TGTGCTAGTGCCACGAGCGTCGAGCAGTACTTC
TRBJ1-4,-,-,TRBV7-2,CASSPLGGRGEKLFF,TGTGCCAGCAGCCCCCTGGGAGGGAGGGGTGAAAAACTGTTTTTT
TRBJ2-7,few,-,TRBV7-9,CASSTQGRNNEQYF,TGTGCCAGCAGCACGCAGGGGCGAAATAACGAGCAGTACTTC
TRBJ2-7,once,-,TRBV7-9,CASSSTDSSSYEQYF,TGTGCCAGCAGCTCTACAGACAGTAGCTCCTACGAGCAGTACTTC
TRBJ2-3,once,-,TRBV6-5,CASRVRATDTQYF,TGTGCCAGCAGAGTGCGAGCCACAGATACGCAGTATTTT
TRBJ2-2,few,-,TRBV5-1,CASSLARGGLAGELFF,TGCGCCAGCAGCTTGGCTAGGGGCGGTTTGGCCGGGGAGCTGTTTTTT
TRBJ2-7,-,-,TRBV5-1,CASSFSSYEQYF,TGCGCCAGCAGCTTCAGCTCCTACGAGCAGTACTTC
TRBJ2-3,-,-,TRBV10-1,CASGGHSTDTQYF,TGCGCCAGCGGGGGACATAGCACAGATACGCAGTATTTT
TRBJ1-1,-,-,TRBV19,CAVVRVGNTEAFF,TGTGCCGTCGTCCGGGTTGGGAACACTGAAGCTTTCTTT
TRBJ2-2,-,-,TRBV9,CASSVDQGDTGELFF,TGTGCCAGCAGCGTAGATCAGGGCGACACCGGGGAGCTGTTTTTT
TRBJ1-5,-,TRBD1,TRBV19,CASRPIWDTQGAGNQPQHF,TGTGCCAGTAGGCCGATATGGGACACACAGGGGGCTGGCAATCAGCCCCAGCATTTT
TRBJ2-2,-,-,TRBV19,CASSMRQAITGELFF,TGTGCCAGTAGTATGCGACAGGCGATCACCGGGGAGCTGTTTTTT
TRBJ2-3,few,-,TRBV18,CASSPPGTDTQYF,TGTGCCAGCTCACCTCCGGGGACAGATACGCAGTATTTT
TRBJ1-5,-,-,TRBV6-6,CASSPPGGSDQPQHF,TGTGCCAGCAGCCCTCCGGGGGGGTCGGATCAGCCCCAGCATTTT
TRBJ1-1,-,-,TRBV6-5,CASSSQGGPDTEAFF,TGTGCCAGCAGCTCTCAAGGAGGACCGGACACTGAAGCTTTCTTT
TRBJ2-7,-,TRBD2,TRBV27,CASSFGPWLAGFYEQYF,TGTGCCAGCAGTTTTGGACCGTGGCTAGCGGGTTTCTACGAGCAGTACTTC
TRBJ1-1,-,-,TRBV10-2,CASSEPRGGDTEAFF,TGCGCCAGCAGTGAGCCCCGGGGAGGGGACACTGAAGCTTTCTTT
TRBJ1-1,-,TRBD1,TRBV9,CASSVLGQGFTEAFF,TGTGCCAGCAGCGTACTCGGACAGGGGTTCACTGAAGCTTTCTTT
TRBJ2-3,-,-,TRBV5-6,CASSFSSTDTQYF,TGTGCCAGCAGCTTTAGTAGCACAGATACGCAGTATTTT
TRBJ2-5,-,-,TRBV5-1,CASSLAQRETQYF,TGCGCCAGCAGCTTGGCCCAGCGGGAGACCCAGTACTTC
TRBJ2-1,-,TRBD2,TRBV18,CASSPLKTSGGAAYNEQFF,TGTGCCAGCTCACCACTTAAGACTAGCGGGGGGGCCGCCTACAATGAGCAGTTCTTC